The next 27 T cell receptor beta chains were all read from a single sample in a study of cytomegalovirus exposure and HLA in healthy donors (dated by TCRdb to 2016 to 2017). Libraries were prepared through the immunoSEQ multiplex PCR assay. A mixture of 60 forward primers for TCR Vbeta segments and 13 reverse primers for TCR Jbeta segments was used in the multiplex PCR. The immuneACCESS repertoire file appears here via TCRdb, limited to in-frame rearrangements. These files lack a portion of the clones; in checked studies, under half of the deficit traces to unresolved V genes, and the cause of the others is not known. The sample includes about 120,000 clones, with around three quarters observed a single time. The biggest ten clones account for about 2% of the sample. The sequenced sample consisted of PBMCs. These receptor sequences come from a human donor in good health.

The rearrangement links TRBV30 to TRBJ1-2, with D possibly being TRBD1 (5 bases). Looked up from germline, CDR1 is GTSNPN and CDR2 is SVGIG (reference sequence). This CDR3 region has 12 residues. Trimming shortened V by 2 bases and J by 9 bases, and 13 bases separated the two germline ends. Written as DNA, the CDR3 is TGTGCCTGGAGTATAAACAGGTCTAGCTACACCTTC. It yields the protein CAWSINRSSYTF.

The CDR3 is CASSPNRGKLTEAFF. The DNA for the CDR3 is TGTGCCAGCTCACCTAACAGGGGTAAATTAACTGAAGCTTTCTTT. The chain uses TRBV18 and TRBJ1-1, with 7 bases matching TRBD1. The CDR3 spans 15 residues. The germline CDR1 and CDR2 sequences are KGHSH and LQKENI. Losses at the gene ends were 3 bases for V and 5 bases for J; bases not matched to a gene: 9.

The chain joins TRBV15 to TRBJ2-1; a weak D match, TRBD2 (5 bases). The CDR3 runs 14 residues. Trimming shortened V by 5 bases and J by 10 bases, and 18 bases separated the two germline ends. CDR1 and CDR2 from the germline V gene are LNHNV and YYDKDF (reference sequence). CDR3 nucleotides: TGTGCCACCAGCCAGGACTCAATAGTGGTGGAGCAGTTCTTC. The encoded protein is CATSQDSIVVEQFF. The whole variable domain, remainder taken from reference TRBV15 and TRBJ2-1, is DAMVIQNPRYQVTQFGKPVTLSCSQTLNHNVMYWYQQKSSQAPKLLFHYYDKDFNNEADTPDNFQSRRPNTSFCFLDIRSPGLGDTAMYLCATSQDSIVVEQFFGPGTRLTVL.

The chain employs TRBV6-5 and TRBJ1-1; weak D call: TRBD1 (5 bases). The CDR3 spans 16 residues. Germline CDR1 is MNHEY and CDR2 is SVGAGI. Trimming took off 3 bases at V and 4 bases at J, with 18 bases between the two ends. The DNA of the CDR3 is TGTGCCAGCAGTTATGGATCCGCAGGGTTATCCACTGAAGCTTTCTTT. This encodes CASSYGSAGLSTEAFF.

The chain links TRBV7-9 to TRBJ1-5, with D hard to call. The CDR3 is 17 amino acids. CDR1 and CDR2 from the germline V gene are SEHNR and FQNEAQ (reference sequence). Trimming shortened V by 1 base and J by 0 bases, and 13 bases separated the two germline ends. The DNA of the CDR3 is TGTGCCAGCAGCTTAGGACGGTCAGGTCGTAGCAATCAGCCCCAGCATTTT. Protein product: CASSLGRSGRSNQPQHF.

This clone was seen a few times. The V and J genes are TRBV10-3 and TRBJ1-2; 12 nucleotides match TRBD1. This CDR3 comprises 13 residues. J was trimmed by 8 bases and V by 6 bases; bases with no gene match: 4. Germline CDR1 ENHRY, CDR2 SYGVKD. Here the CDR3 reads CAIRSGTGGGYTF. DNA of the CDR3: TGTGCCATCAGATCCGGGACAGGGGGCGGCTACACCTTC.

This sequence joins TRBV10-1 and TRBJ2-5, with a tentative D call TRBD2 (5 bases). The V gene lost 4 bases and the J gene lost 3 bases, with 12 bases spanning the gap. Germline-derived CDR1 and CDR2 are WNHNN and SYGVQD (reference sequence). This CDR3 is 14 amino acids long. CDR3 region: CASSVSSGEETQYF. The CDR3 nucleotides are TGCGCCAGCAGTGTCTCCAGCGGTGAAGAGACCCAGTACTTC.

The rearrangement links TRBV19 to TRBJ1-6; 7 nucleotides match TRBD1. The V gene end was trimmed by 4 bases and the J gene end by 6 bases; junction bases not matched to a gene: 6. Germline-derived CDR1 and CDR2 are LNHDA and SQIVND (reference sequence). This CDR3 spans 15 amino acids. This CDR3 reads CASSNEGAPNSPLHF. The CDR3 DNA reads as TGTGCCAGTAGTAATGAGGGGGCTCCTAATTCACCCCTCCACTTT.

The V gene is TRBV2, the J gene TRBJ2-1; 10 bases fit TRBD2. The CDR3 has 15 residues. The V and J ends lost 6 bases and 2 bases, in that order; junction bases with no gene match: 4. The germline V gene encodes CDR1 SNHLY and CDR2 FYNNEI. The CDR3, as DNA: TGTGCCAGCAGCGTAAGCGGGGGGGCCTACAATGAGCAGTTCTTC. As protein: CASSVSGGAYNEQFF.

This clone was detected a few times. This sequence joins TRBV7-9 and TRBJ1-2; D is perhaps TRBD1 (6 bases). Trimming removed 3 bases from V and 2 bases from J, with 10 bases in between. The CDR3 totals 14 residues. Germline V gives CDR1 SEHNR, CDR2 FQNEAQ (reference sequence). CDR3 sequence reads: CASSFADSNYGYTF. The DNA for the CDR3 is TGTGCCAGCAGCTTTGCGGACAGCAACTATGGCTACACCTTC.

This chain links TRBV6-6 with TRBJ1-2; perhaps TRBD1 as D (6 bases). CDR1 is MNHNY, CDR2 SVGAGI, per germline (reference sequence). V gave up 2 bases and J gave up 7 bases, with 20 bases separating them. This CDR3 is 16 amino acids long. The DNA of the CDR3 is TGTGCCAGCAGTTACGGCCCGGTCCCAGGGGCGTCTGGCTACACCTTC. As protein: CASSYGPVPGASGYTF.

This clone was detected a few times. The V call is TRBV7-6, the J call TRBJ2-5; 9 nucleotides align to TRBD1. The V gene's germline CDR1 is SGHVS and CDR2 FNYEAQ. The J segment lost 4 bases and the V segment lost 4 bases, leaving 7 bases of the junction unmatched. The CDR3 spans 15 residues. The CDR3 nucleotides read TGTGCCAGCAGCTCTGGACAGGGGTTTGTAGAGACCCAGTACTTC. This encodes CASSSGQGFVETQYF. Full variable domain (missing parts from reference TRBV7-6 and TRBJ2-5): GAGVSQSPRYKVTKRGQDVALRCDPISGHVSLYWYRQALGQGPEFLTYFNYEAQQDKSGLPNDRFSAERPEGSISTLTIQRTEQRDSAMYRCASSSGQGFVETQYFGPGTRLLVL.

There are a few counts of this clone. The V gene is TRBV5-1, the J gene TRBJ2-5; 10 bases line up with TRBD1. The CDR3 covers 15 residues. J lost 5 bases, V lost 5 bases, and 9 bases had no gene match. The germline gives CDR1 SGHRS, CDR2 YFSETQ. DNA for the CDR3: TGCGCCAGCAGAACGACAGGGGGCGCCGGGGAGACCCAGTACTTC. Translation: CASRTTGGAGETQYF. The complete variable domain, with remaining parts taken from reference TRBV5-1 and TRBJ2-5, reads KAGVTQTPRYLIKTRGQQVTLSCSPISGHRSVSWYQQTPGQGLQFLFEYFSETQRNKGNFPGRFSGRQFSNSRSEMNVSTLELGDSALYLCASRTTGGAGETQYFGPGTRLLVL.

This clone was detected only a few times. The chain employs TRBV6-1 and TRBJ1-5, with 7 bases lining up with TRBD1. The CDR3 runs to 14 residues. With 6 bases clipped from V and 6 bases from J, the junction kept 8 bases outside the gene matches. CDR1 and CDR2 (germline): MNHNS, SASEGT. The CDR3 spells CASRVDRVVQPQHF. CDR3 nucleotide sequence: TGTGCCAGCAGGGTTGACAGGGTTGTTCAGCCCCAGCATTTT.

This sequence joins TRBV5-4 and TRBJ2-4, with 7 bases lining up with TRBD1. This CDR3 has 17 amino acids. In germline, CDR1 is SGHNT, CDR2 YYREEE (reference sequence). The V gene end was trimmed by 0 bases and the J gene end by 0 bases; junction bases not matched to a gene: 6. This chain's CDR3 is CASSLGGTALAKNIQYF. The CDR3 DNA sequence: TGTGCCAGCAGCTTGGGGGGGACAGCCCTAGCCAAAAACATTCAGTACTTC.

This clone was counted once. V and J are TRBV7-2 and TRBJ2-5; possible D gene TRBD2, 7 bases. Germline V gene sequence: CDR1 SGHTA, CDR2 FQGNSA. The V gene lost 1 base and the J gene lost 5 bases, with 17 bases spanning the gap. The CDR3 has 16 amino acids. CDR3 protein: CASSLGRRGGRETQYF. CDR3 bases: TGTGCCAGCAGCTTAGGGCGGAGGGGGGGCCGGGAGACCCAGTACTTC.

The sample holds a few counts of this clone. The chain has TRBV7-9 and TRBJ2-1, with 7 positions matching TRBD2. The CDR3 consists of 15 residues. Germline loops: CDR1 SEHNR, CDR2 FQNEAQ (reference sequence). V lost 1 base to trimming and J lost 2 bases; unmatched junction nucleotides: 2. CDR3 sequence (DNA): TGTGCCAGCAGCTTAGGGGAGGGCGCCTACAATGAGCAGTTCTTC. Its protein is CASSLGEGAYNEQFF.

The V and J genes are TRBV29-1 and TRBJ2-1; 11 positions agree with TRBD2. The germline V gene encodes CDR1 SQVTM and CDR2 ANQGSEA. This CDR3 is built from 15 residues. The V and J ends lost 7 bases and 4 bases, in that order; junction bases with no gene match: 9. CDR3 in amino acids: CSARTGLADYNEQFF. CDR3 nucleotide sequence: TGCAGCGCCAGGACGGGACTAGCGGATTACAATGAGCAGTTCTTC.

The rearrangement joins TRBV6-1 to TRBJ1-1, with 10 nucleotides matching TRBD1. CDR1 is MNHNS and CDR2 is SASEGT in the germline V gene. The CDR3 is 13 amino acids. J gave up 7 bases and V 8 bases, and 7 bases lay outside the gene matches. The CDR3 loop is CASQDRGRDEAFF. The CDR3 region has the DNA TGTGCCAGCCAAGACAGGGGGCGCGATGAAGCTTTCTTT.

The chain couples TRBV5-1 to TRBJ1-1; 10 nucleotides agree with TRBD1. Germline CDR1 is SGHRS and CDR2 is YFSETQ. This CDR3 spans 16 amino acids. V lost 6 bases, J lost 1 base, and 9 bases stayed unmatched. CDR3: CASKTGDRGPNTEAFF. The CDR3, as DNA: TGCGCCAGCAAAACGGGGGACAGGGGACCGAACACTGAAGCTTTCTTT.

The J gene is TRBJ1-1, the V gene TRBV6-6, with D possibly being TRBD1 (6 bases). V was cut by 2 bases and J by 8 bases, with 9 bases left in between. The CDR3 has 12 residues. Looked up from germline, CDR1 is MNHNY and CDR2 is SVGAGI (reference sequence). CDR3 nucleotide sequence: TGTGCCAGCAGTTACACCGGACAGGAAGCTTTCTTT. It is translated as CASSYTGQEAFF.

The rearrangement uses TRBV15 and TRBJ1-1; the match to TRBD1 covers 7 bases. The CDR3 covers 14 residues. The ends lost 5 bases at V and 1 base at J; junction bases unmatched: 4. Germline CDR1 and CDR2: LNHNV and YYDKDF (reference sequence). The CDR3: CATSEGGSNTEAFF. In DNA, the CDR3 is TGTGCCACCAGCGAAGGGGGCTCGAACACTGAAGCTTTCTTT.

V usage is TRBV23-1 and J usage is TRBJ2-3; tentative D call: TRBD1 (7 bases). TRBV23-1 is placed among ORFs of uncertain function. The CDR3 length is 14 residues. The V and J ends lost 7 bases and 3 bases respectively, with 14 bases between them. The DNA for the CDR3 is TGCGCCAGCAACATCAGGGGGGTGACAGATACGCAGTATTTT. Translation gives CASNIRGVTDTQYF.

The CDR3 region has the DNA TGTGCCAGCAGTTACGTCTCAGGAGAGACCCAGTACTTC. Its protein is CASSYVSGETQYF. The chain links TRBV6-5 to TRBJ2-5; no definite D call. The CDR3 spans 13 residues. Germline V gene data show CDR1 as MNHEY and CDR2 as SVGAGI. V was clipped by 2 bases and J by 4 bases, with 8 bases between them.

In DNA form, the CDR3 reads TGTGCCAGCAGAAAAGGTTGGCGGGGGGACAATGAGCAGTTCTTC. Translating it yields CASRKGWRGDNEQFF. This rearrangement joins TRBV7-9 to TRBJ2-1, with 8 bases identical to TRBD2. V trimming: 6 bases; J trimming: 5 bases; junction bases outside the gene matches: 9. Germline CDR1 and CDR2: SEHNR and FQNEAQ (reference sequence). The CDR3 runs to 15 residues.

The chain couples TRBV27 to TRBJ2-7, with 9 bases fitting TRBD1. This CDR3 comprises 15 residues. CDR1 is MNHEY and CDR2 is SMNVEV in the germline V gene (reference sequence). Trimming took 6 bases from V and 0 from J; bases not matched to a gene: 6. The CDR3 DNA is TGTGCCAGCAGGACCGGGACAGGGAGCTCCTACGAGCAGTACTTC. This sequence encodes CASRTGTGSSYEQYF.

The V call is TRBV4-2, the J call TRBJ2-7, with a tentative D call TRBD2 (7 bases). The germline CDR1 and CDR2 sequences are LGHNA and YNFKEQ. Trimming cost V 0 bases and J 1 base, with 16 bases left between them. This CDR3 is built from 17 residues. CDR3 region: CASSQDIQGRGSYEQYF. The CDR3 DNA follows: TGTGCCAGCAGCCAAGATATTCAGGGGAGGGGATCCTACGAGCAGTACTTC.